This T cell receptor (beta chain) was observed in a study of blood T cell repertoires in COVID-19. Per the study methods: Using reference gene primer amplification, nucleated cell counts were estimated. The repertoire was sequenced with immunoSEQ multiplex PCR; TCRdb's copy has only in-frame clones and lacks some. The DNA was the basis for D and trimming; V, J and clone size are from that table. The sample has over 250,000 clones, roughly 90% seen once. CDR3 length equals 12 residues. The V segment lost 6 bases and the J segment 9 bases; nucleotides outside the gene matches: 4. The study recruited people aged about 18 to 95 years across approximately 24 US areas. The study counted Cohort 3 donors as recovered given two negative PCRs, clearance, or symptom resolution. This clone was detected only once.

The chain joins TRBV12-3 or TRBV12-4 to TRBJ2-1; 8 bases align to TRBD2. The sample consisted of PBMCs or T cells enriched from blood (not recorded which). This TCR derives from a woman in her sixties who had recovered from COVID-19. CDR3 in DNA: TGTGCCAGCAGCTACGCGGGGGGTGAGCAGTTCTTC. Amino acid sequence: CASSYAGGEQFF.